This TCR beta chain is from a study of patients and donors after allogeneic stem cell transplantation. TCRdb recomputed calls from the RT-PCR reads with MiXCR, one row per CDR3 protein. The sample holds more than 850,000 distinct CDR3 sequences; 15% to 20% are singletons and the top ten take roughly 6%. In its sample, this clonotype was seen many times. The source material was blood, either unsorted or a sorted T cell fraction (not recorded which). The receptor was derived from a human donor who was either an allogeneic HSCT recipient or a stem cell or donor lymphocyte infusion donor (not recorded which). It is not recorded whose cells these are; they may come from a transplant donor.

In DNA form, the CDR3 reads TGCAGTGCTAGAGTTGGACTAGCGGGGGCATCTAGGGAGCAGTTCTTC. Translation: CSARVGLAGASREQFF. The V gene is TRBV20-1, the J gene TRBJ2-1; the match to TRBD2 covers 13 bases. With 1 base clipped from V and 10 bases from J, the junction kept 10 bases outside the gene matches. Germline lookup yields CDR1 DFQATT and CDR2 SNEGSKA (reference sequence). This CDR3 comprises 16 residues.